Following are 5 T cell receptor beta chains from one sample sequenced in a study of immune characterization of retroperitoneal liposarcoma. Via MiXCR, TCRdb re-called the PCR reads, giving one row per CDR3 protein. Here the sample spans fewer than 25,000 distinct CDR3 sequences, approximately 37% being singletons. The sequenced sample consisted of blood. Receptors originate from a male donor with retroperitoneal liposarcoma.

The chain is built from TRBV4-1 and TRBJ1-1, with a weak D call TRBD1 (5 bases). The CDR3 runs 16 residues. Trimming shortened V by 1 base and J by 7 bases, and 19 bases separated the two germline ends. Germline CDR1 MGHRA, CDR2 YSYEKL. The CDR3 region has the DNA TGCGCCAGCAGCCAAGTATCAGGGATAGAGAGCAGTGAAGCTTTCTTT. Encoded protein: CASSQVSGIESSEAFF.

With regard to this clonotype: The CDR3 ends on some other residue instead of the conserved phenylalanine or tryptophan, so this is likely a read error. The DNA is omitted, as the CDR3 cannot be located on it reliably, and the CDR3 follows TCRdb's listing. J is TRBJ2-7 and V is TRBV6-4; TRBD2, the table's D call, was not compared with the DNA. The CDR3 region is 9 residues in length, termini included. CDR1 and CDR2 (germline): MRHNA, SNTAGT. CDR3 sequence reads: CASSRGLAG.

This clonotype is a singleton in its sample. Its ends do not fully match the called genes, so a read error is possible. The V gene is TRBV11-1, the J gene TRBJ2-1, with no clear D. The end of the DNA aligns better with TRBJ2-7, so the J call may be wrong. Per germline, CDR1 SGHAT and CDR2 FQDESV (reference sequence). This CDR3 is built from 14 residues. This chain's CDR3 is CASSLVIGQYGQYF. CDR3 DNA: TGTGCCAGCAGCTTGGTGATAGGGCAGTACGGGCAGTACTTC.

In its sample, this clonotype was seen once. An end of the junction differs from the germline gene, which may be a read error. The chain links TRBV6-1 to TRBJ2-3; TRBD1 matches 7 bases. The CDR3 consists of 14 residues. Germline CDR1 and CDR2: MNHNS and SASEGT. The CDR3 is CVSTRQGPYNEQFF. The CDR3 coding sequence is TGTGTCAGCACCCGACAGGGACCCTACAATGAGCAGTTCTTT.

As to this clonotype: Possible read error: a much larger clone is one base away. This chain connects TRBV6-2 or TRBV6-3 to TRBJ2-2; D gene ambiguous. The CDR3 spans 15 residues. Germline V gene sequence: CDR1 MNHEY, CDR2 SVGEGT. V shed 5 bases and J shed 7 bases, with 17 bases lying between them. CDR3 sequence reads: CASSLRKKGGGELFF. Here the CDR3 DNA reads TGTGCCAGCAGTCTTCGCAAAAAAGGTGGCGGGGAGCTGTTTTTT.